This T cell receptor beta chain derives from a study of T cells in Graves' hyperthyroidism and ophthalmopathy. Overall study findings and caveats: Among clonotypes expanded in thyroid above 0.001, most were also found in blood.

The investigators amplified TCR beta CDR3 regions from RNA transcripts. The HTBI primer set was used in a first-round RT-PCR of the TCR CDR3. TCRdb called the multiplex PCR reads again in MiXCR, with one record for every CDR3 protein. The sample records approximately 400,000 distinct CDR3 sequences, about 14% being singletons. This clonotype was seen repeatedly, ten times or more. Its antigen remains unidentified. Clinical symptoms, serum thyroxine and TRAb, thyroid ultrasound and orbital computed tomography were used for the diagnoses. PBMCs came from 8.5 to 10 ml fresh peripheral blood. The CDR3 is 18 residues long. V gave up 8 bases and J gave up 0 bases, with 24 bases separating them. The germline gives CDR1 SGHAT, CDR2 FQNNGV.

The sample was blood. The V and J genes are TRBV11-2 and TRBJ2-3, with a tentative D call TRBD2 (6 bases). This TCR came from a man aged 50 or older with Graves' ophthalmopathy. CDR3 DNA sequence: TGTGCCAGCGGGAATGTCCTCTCGCGGGACCCTAGCACAGATACGCAGTATTTT. Translated: CASGNVLSRDPSTDTQYF.